Listed here are 25 T cell receptor beta chains from one sample, sequenced in a study of T cell responses to AZD1222 COVID-19 vaccine. Clones were read by immunoSEQ multiplex PCR, and TCRdb kept only the in-frame ones, dropping some. The sample includes tens of thousands of clones, about 78% of them seen just once. The specimen comprised peripheral blood, sampled 28 days after the second AZD1222 dose. These receptors all stem from an adult who received the AZD1222 COVID-19 vaccine.

The chain uses TRBV21-1 and TRBJ1-5; the table calls TRBD1, which could not be checked here. TRBV21-1 is termed a pseudogene. CDR3 length: 18 residues. CDR3 sequence reads: CASSKVDRQGRGNQPQHF. CDR3 coding DNA: TGTGCCAGCAGCAAAGTAGACCGACAGGGCCGGGGAAATCAGCCCCAGCATTTT.

The chain employs TRBV7-9 and TRBJ1-6, with 8 bases that match TRBD1. V lost 0 bases and J lost 8; bases outside the gene matches: 3. The CDR3 spans 15 residues. From germline, CDR1 is SEHNR and CDR2 FQNEAQ (reference sequence). As DNA, the CDR3 is TGTGCCAGCAGCTTAGCTACAGGGGGAGATTCACCCCTCCACTTT. Its translation is CASSLATGGDSPLHF. The entire variable domain, with the rest obtained from reference TRBV7-9 and TRBJ1-6, is as follows: DTGVSQNPRHKITKRGQNVTFRCDPISEHNRLYWYRQTLGQGPEFLTYFQNEAQLEKSRLLSDRFSAERPKGSFSTLEIQRTEQGDSAMYLCASSLATGGDSPLHFGNGTRLTVT.

This clone was recorded a few times. The chain couples TRBV2 to TRBJ2-7; D not resolved. V gave up 5 bases and J gave up 3 bases, with 5 bases separating them. The CDR3 has 11 residues. CDR1 is SNHLY and CDR2 is FYNNEI in the germline V gene. The CDR3 DNA reads as TGTGCCAGCAGTCCTTTCTACGAGCAGTACTTC. Encoded protein: CASSPFYEQYF.

This chain uses TRBV18 with TRBJ1-5, with D maybe TRBD1 (6 bases). The CDR3 covers 13 residues. Trimming shortened V by 5 bases and J by 7 bases, and 12 bases separated the two germline ends. Germline assignment: CDR1 KGHSH and CDR2 LQKENI. CDR3 in amino acids: CASSEQGDQPQHF. CDR3 DNA sequence: TGTGCCAGCTCAGAACAGGGTGACCAGCCCCAGCATTTT. Drawing the rest from reference TRBV18 and TRBJ1-5, the complete variable domain is NAGVMQNPRHLVRRRGQEARLRCSPMKGHSHVYWYRQLPEEGLKFMVYLQKENIIDESGMPKERFSAEFPKEGPSILRIQQVVRGDSAAYFCASSEQGDQPQHFGDGTRLSIL.

This clone was counted once. This chain connects TRBV7-9 to TRBJ2-1; D perhaps matches TRBD1 (5 bases). The CDR3 is made up of 14 amino acids. V lost 5 bases and J 7 bases, leaving 15 bases between the germline ends. Germline CDR1 reads SEHNR; CDR2 reads FQNEAQ (reference sequence). CDR3 protein: CASSRPARANEQFF. The DNA of the CDR3 is TGTGCCAGCAGCCGCCCGGCCAGGGCGAATGAGCAGTTCTTC.

The chain employs TRBV28 and TRBJ1-1; D is unclear. Per germline, CDR1 MDHEN and CDR2 SYDVKM. Trimming pared 5 bases from V and 1 base from J, leaving 11 bases between. The CDR3 runs to 14 residues. CDR3 residues: CASSAWKGNTEAFF. CDR3 DNA: TGTGCCAGCAGTGCCTGGAAGGGGAACACTGAAGCTTTCTTT.

V is TRBV5-4 and J is TRBJ1-3, with 7 bases matching TRBD1. The CDR3 runs 17 residues. CDR1 SGHNT and CDR2 YYREEE come from the germline V gene (reference sequence). J lost 0 bases, V lost 5 bases, and 11 bases had no gene match. CDR3 loop: CASSYETGALSGNTIYF. In DNA form, the CDR3 reads TGTGCCAGCAGTTACGAAACAGGGGCCCTCTCTGGAAACACCATATATTTT. Full variable domain (remainder filled in from reference TRBV5-4 and TRBJ1-3): ETGVTQSPTHLIKTRGQQVTLRCSSQSGHNTVSWYQQALGQGPQFIFQYYREEENGRGNFPPRFSGLQFPNYSSELNVNALELDDSALYLCASSYETGALSGNTIYFGEGSWLTVV.

The chain combines TRBV11-2 with TRBJ2-5; possibly TRBD2 for D (6 bases). The CDR3 extends over 14 amino acids. Germline lookup yields CDR1 SGHAT and CDR2 FQNNGV. Trimming took off 7 bases at V and 5 bases at J, with 17 bases between the two ends. The CDR3 coding sequence is TGTGCCAGCACCCGAACTAGCACTGCGGAGACCCAGTACTTC. Translation gives CASTRTSTAETQYF.

This clone was seen once. The chain uses TRBV30 and TRBJ1-6; D gene ambiguous. From germline, CDR1 is GTSNPN and CDR2 SVGIG (reference sequence). CDR3 size: 13 residues. The V gene lost 4 bases and the J gene lost 5 bases, with 9 bases spanning the gap. The CDR3 loop is CAWNRGDNSPLHF. As DNA, the CDR3 is TGTGCCTGGAACCGCGGAGATAATTCACCCCTCCACTTT.

This clone came up once. The chain couples TRBV9 to TRBJ1-3; D gene ambiguous. The CDR3 consists of 18 residues. From germline, CDR1 is SGDLS and CDR2 YYNGEE. Trimming cost V 2 bases and J 4 bases, with 22 bases left between them. The CDR3 region is CASSVVDSPLRRGNTIYF. CDR3 sequence (DNA): TGTGCCAGCAGCGTGGTGGACTCTCCGCTACGAAGGGGAAACACCATATATTTT.

The V call is TRBV6-1, the J call TRBJ2-6; 7 nucleotides agree with TRBD1. The CDR3 is 17 residues long. V dropped 4 bases and J dropped 0; count of bases not matched to a gene: 6. Germline assignment: CDR1 MNHNS and CDR2 SASEGT. Here the CDR3 DNA reads TGTGCCAGCAGTGTACGACAGGGAAACTCTGGGGCCAACGTCCTGACTTTC. Its translation is CASSVRQGNSGANVLTF.

This chain links TRBV19 with TRBJ2-7; D not certain. The CDR3 loop spans 13 amino acids. Germline CDR1 reads LNHDA; CDR2 reads SQIVND (reference sequence). The germline V and J ends were trimmed by 3 bases and 3 bases, with 9 bases remaining between them. This CDR3 reads CASSIEDFYEQYF. The CDR3, as DNA: TGTGCCAGTAGTATTGAGGATTTCTACGAGCAGTACTTC.

The chain combines TRBV5-1 with TRBJ2-5, with a weak D call TRBD1 (5 bases). The CDR3 totals 14 residues. Germline values: CDR1 SGHRS, CDR2 YFSETQ. The V end was cut by 0 bases, the J end by 2 bases, with 8 bases between. Here the CDR3 DNA reads TGCGCCAGCAGCTTGGGGACACCTCAAGAGACCCAGTACTTC. This translates into CASSLGTPQETQYF.

This clone was detected once. The rearrangement uses TRBV28 and TRBJ2-2, with D uncertain. The CDR3 extends over 13 amino acids. Trimming took 3 bases from V and 4 from J, leaving 6 bases between them. CDR1 is MDHEN, CDR2 SYDVKM, per germline. The DNA of the CDR3 is TGTGCCAGCAGTTTCCGTAGCACCGGGGAGCTGTTTTTT. Translation: CASSFRSTGELFF.

The chain carries TRBV7-8 and TRBJ2-1; 9 bases align to TRBD2. Germline V lookup: CDR1 SGHVS, CDR2 FQNEAQ. The CDR3 covers 16 residues. The V segment lost 5 bases and the J segment 9 bases; nucleotides outside the gene matches: 14. The CDR3 loop is CASSTHRSGRKFEQFF. CDR3 DNA sequence: TGTGCCAGCAGCACCCACCGCAGCGGGAGGAAATTTGAGCAGTTCTTC.

The chain carries TRBV6-2 or TRBV6-3 and TRBJ1-5, with D possibly being TRBD1 (6 bases). The length of the CDR3 is 16 residues. V shed 5 bases and J shed 7 bases, with 21 bases lying between them. Germline V gene sequence: CDR1 MNHEY, CDR2 SVGEGT. The CDR3 coding sequence is TGTGCCAGCAGTCCGAAGGGGGTGGCGGTAAGGCAGCCCCAGCATTTT. This sequence encodes CASSPKGVAVRQPQHF.

The chain links TRBV7-2 to TRBJ2-7, with 11 bases fitting TRBD1. The CDR3 loop spans 14 amino acids. CDR1 and CDR2 (germline): SGHTA, FQGNSA. Trimming took 3 bases from V and 5 from J; bases not matched to a gene: 3. The CDR3 nucleotides are TGTGCCAGCAGCTTGGGACAGGGGGTCAACGAGCAGTACTTC. Its protein product is CASSLGQGVNEQYF.

This clone was detected once. CDR3 bases: TGTGCCAGCAGCCAATCAGGCATGCCTTCCCATGGCTACACCTTC. As protein: CASSQSGMPSHGYTF. V is TRBV3-1 (or the pseudogene TRBV3-2) and J is TRBJ1-2; D is unclear. The CDR3 is 15 residues long. The germline V gene has CDR1 LGHDT and CDR2 YNNKEL (reference sequence). The V and J ends lost 2 bases and 6 bases respectively, with 16 bases between them.

The CDR3 bases are TGTGCCAGCAGCGTATCCGATAGCGGGAGTGCTGGCGGGGAGCTGTTTTTT. Translating gives CASSVSDSGSAGGELFF. The chain is built from TRBV9 and TRBJ2-2; 9 nucleotides agree with TRBD2. The CDR3 runs to 17 residues. Germline CDR1 is SGDLS and CDR2 is YYNGEE. V lost 1 base and J lost 7; bases outside the gene matches: 11. Supplemented by reference TRBV9 and TRBJ2-2, the full variable domain reads DSGVTQTPKHLITATGQRVTLRCSPRSGDLSVYWYQQSLDQGLQFLIQYYNGEERAKGNILERFSAQQFPDLHSELNLSSLELGDSALYFCASSVSDSGSAGGELFFGEGSRLTVL.

This clone appeared a few times. This chain connects TRBV6-2 or TRBV6-3 to TRBJ2-7; the match to TRBD2 covers 7 bases. J lost 1 base, V lost 2 bases, and 5 bases had no gene match. The CDR3 length is 15 residues. Per the germline V gene, CDR1 is MNHEY and CDR2 is SVGEGT. This chain's CDR3 is CASSYGGTKSYEQYF. In DNA form, the CDR3 reads TGTGCCAGCAGTTACGGCGGGACTAAGTCCTACGAGCAGTACTTC.

This clone was counted between two and nine times. The rearrangement links TRBV6-2 or TRBV6-3 to TRBJ2-1; weak D call: TRBD2 (6 bases). Trimming shortened V by 0 bases and J by 6 bases, and 9 bases separated the two germline ends. Germline assignment: CDR1 MNHEY and CDR2 SVGEGT. The CDR3 runs to 14 residues. This chain's CDR3 is CASSYSDYSNEQFF. The CDR3 nucleotides read TGTGCCAGCAGTTACTCGGACTACTCCAATGAGCAGTTCTTC.

The rearrangement links TRBV5-1 to TRBJ1-5; D gene unclear. Germline CDR1 SGHRS, CDR2 YFSETQ. With 0 bases removed from V and 6 bases from J, the gap between germline ends came to 10 bases. CDR3 length: 14 amino acids. This chain's CDR3 is CASSLGQGGQPQHF. Here the CDR3 DNA reads TGCGCCAGCAGCTTGGGGCAAGGAGGTCAGCCCCAGCATTTT.

The V gene is TRBV5-1, the J gene TRBJ2-2; 7 positions match TRBD1. This CDR3 has 16 residues. Germline values: CDR1 SGHRS, CDR2 YFSETQ. V shed 3 bases, J shed 4 bases, and the junction held 9 bases outside the gene matches. The CDR3 protein is CASSWHHRGATGELFF. The CDR3 DNA reads as TGCGCCAGCAGCTGGCACCACAGGGGTGCCACCGGGGAGCTGTTTTTT.

The CDR3 spells CAISLGVQETQYF. As DNA, the CDR3 is TGTGCCATCAGCTTGGGCGTGCAAGAGACCCAGTACTTC. The chain recombines TRBV10-3 with TRBJ2-5; D call uncertain. Germline CDR1 ENHRY, CDR2 SYGVKD. Between the trimmed V and J ends, which lost 6 bases and 2 bases, there was a span of 10 bases. The CDR3 totals 13 residues.

The chain is built from TRBV28 and TRBJ2-7, with D uncertain. The CDR3 runs to 12 residues. Trimming removed 5 bases from V and 6 bases from J, with 11 bases in between. In germline, CDR1 is MDHEN, CDR2 SYDVKM. The CDR3 DNA reads TGTGCCAGCAGTCCCACCCTGATCGAGCAGTACTTC. It translates to CASSPTLIEQYF.